Listed below are T cell receptor beta chains from one sample, sequenced in a study of shared clonotypes between healthy human individuals. The assay was immunoSEQ multiplex PCR, and TCRdb's table has in-frame clones only and misses some. The repertoire has roughly 550,000 clones, about 95% of them found once; the top ten carry about 0.11%. Sequenced input: naive CD8+ T cells sorted from blood. The receptors derive from a woman in her 30s in good health. The CDR3 runs from the conserved cysteine through the conserved F or W. Each record gives: J gene, clone size, V gene, D gene, CDR3 DNA, CDR3 protein. D genes are given only for firm matches. Size values are once, few and many counts, or a class for expanded clones, and some rows have none.

>TRBJ1-2|NA|TRBV19|TRBD1
TGTGCCAGTAGGGGGTTCGTGGACAGGGGGCTGTCCTATGGCTACACCTTC
CASRGFVDRGLSYGYTF
>TRBJ1-1|NA|TRBV2|TRBD1
TGTGCCAGCAGGTTGACAGGGGGCCACACTGAAGCTTTCTTT
CASRLTGGHTEAFF
>TRBJ1-3|NA|TRBV6-1|NA
TGTGCCAGCAGTGAACGGGGGACAGGAAACACCATATATTTT
CASSERGTGNTIYF
>TRBJ2-7|once|TRBV28|TRBD2
TGTGCCAGCAGTCCCCGGACTAGCGGGAGCCACGAGCAGTACTTC
CASSPRTSGSHEQYF
>TRBJ2-1|NA|TRBV27|TRBD2
TGTGCCAGCAGTTCTCTGTCTAGCGGGTTCTACAATGAGCAGTTCTTC
CASSSLSSGFYNEQFF
>TRBJ2-1|NA|TRBV6-1|NA
TGTGCCAGCAGTGTTCTGGTGGCTGCGAATGAGCAGTTCTTC
CASSVLVAANEQFF
>TRBJ2-7|NA|TRBV14|NA
TGTGCCAGCAGCCAAGATGGGGTCCACCGAAGCTCCTACGAGCAGTACTTC
CASSQDGVHRSSYEQYF
>TRBJ2-7|NA|TRBV29-1|NA
TGCAGTGGACAGGGCGGGGGCGAGCAGTACTTC
CSGQGGGEQYF
>TRBJ2-5|NA|TRBV6-1|NA
TGTGCCAGCAGTGAGGGGGGGACCCAGTACTTC
CASSEGGTQYF
>TRBJ2-1|NA|TRBV27|NA
TGTGCCAGCACCCAAGGCGGACAGACGTACAATGAGCAGTTCTTC
CASTQGGQTYNEQFF
>TRBJ2-3|NA|TRBV7-8|NA
TGTGCCAGCAGCCTCCCCCACCTGGGATCAGATACGCAGTATTTT
CASSLPHLGSDTQYF
>TRBJ2-2|once|TRBV28|TRBD2
TGTGCCACCGAAGTCTCCGCCACGACTAGCGCGATGAACACCGGGGAGCTGTTTTTT
CATEVSATTSAMNTGELFF
>TRBJ2-2|NA|TRBV29-1|NA
TGCAGCGTTGTACCCGGGAGAAATCCCAGACCGGCCGGGGAGCTGTTTTTT
CSVVPGRNPRPAGELFF
>TRBJ1-1|NA|TRBV9|NA
TGTGCCAGCAGCCCCACTGAAGCTTTCTTT
CASSPTEAFF
>TRBJ2-1|NA|TRBV10-1|NA
TGCGCCAGCAGTGAGTCGTCGGAGGGCCTCGGCAATGAGCAGTTCTTC
CASSESSEGLGNEQFF
>TRBJ2-7|NA|TRBV27|TRBD2
TGTGCCAGCAGTTTATGGGCTAGCGGGAGTACGGACGAGCAGTACTTC
CASSLWASGSTDEQYF
>TRBJ1-1|NA|TRBV2|NA
TGTGCCAGCAGTGAATACACGTACACTGAAGCTTTCTTT
CASSEYTYTEAFF
>TRBJ2-1|NA|TRBV6-4|TRBD2
TGTGCCAGCAGTGAGTCGGGAGGGGCCTACAATGAGCAGTTCTTC
CASSESGGAYNEQFF
>TRBJ2-5|NA|TRBV9|NA
TGTGCCAGCAGCGTAGGAATATTTGAGGACGGCGGACAAGAGACCCAGTACTTC
CASSVGIFEDGGQETQYF
>TRBJ2-7|NA|TRBV28|NA
TGTGCCAGCAGTTTAGGCCCAGGGACGAGCTCCTACGAGCAGTACTTC
CASSLGPGTSSYEQYF
>TRBJ2-5|once|TRBV7-9|TRBD2
TGTGCCAGCAGCTTAGGGTGGAGTGGCGGGAGGCAAGAGACCCAGTACTTC
CASSLGWSGGRQETQYF
>TRBJ2-1|NA|TRBV9|NA
TGTGCCAGCAGCGTAGCATCAGGTGGCGATGAGCAGTTCTTC
CASSVASGGDEQFF
>TRBJ2-5|NA|TRBV5-8|NA
TGTGCCAGCAGCTTGTCGGCAAACCAAGAGACCCAGTACTTC
CASSLSANQETQYF
>TRBJ1-5|NA|TRBV19|NA
TGTGCCAGTAGTATTTATTCCCATAGCAATCAGCCCCAGCATTTT
CASSIYSHSNQPQHF
>TRBJ1-5|NA|TRBV28|NA
TGTGCCAGTAGACTACGCAGAAATCAGCCCCAGCATTTT
CASRLRRNQPQHF